Reported below is one T cell receptor beta chain. A few counts support this clonotype. Its antigen is unknown. The sample holds no much larger clone one base away, and base qualities are not on file. The sample belongs to a study of response to subunit inactivated influenza vaccine (dated by TCRdb to the late 2010s). Regarding the study in general: Deep quantitative T cell receptor repertoire profiling was used in the study to track responses to a trivalent subunit inactivated influenza vaccine.

General study outcomes and caveats: It was suggested by the authors that each seasonal influenza vaccination may recruit only a limited number of new T cells.

Library preparation used RT-PCR. The sample was run on an Illumina HiSeq 2500. TCRdb itself trimmed the public reads at Q25 with fastp, ran MiXCR and retained productive beta chains. Rows with a matching CDR3 protein are joined into one entry that keeps the most common DNA and genes. For this sample there are under 550,000 distinct CDR3 sequences; more than 7% appear just once. The ten biggest clones cover 10% to 15% of the sample. This receptor was taken from a man aged 50-75 years who received an inactivated influenza vaccine. Donor details come from another sample of the same person, matched by shared clones. Material: PBMCs from blood, obtained around 2 years after vaccination.

The CDR3 corresponds to CASSLDTGGLYEQYF. The bases are TGCGCCAGCAGCTTGGATACAGGGGGCCTCTACGAGCAGTACTTC. The rearrangement joined TRBV5-1 to TRBJ2-7, and TRBD1 matches 9 of the central bases. CDR1 and CDR2 are drawn from the germline V gene: SGHRS, YFSETQ. CDR3 length: 15 amino acids, cysteine to phenylalanine. Solely the CDR3 DNA is kept, with 45 bases framed from the first base. V is cut back by 0 bases and J by 3 bases, with 4 bases in the junction unmatched. With all but the CDR3 taken from the reference TRBV5-1 and TRBJ2-7 genes, the full variable domain is: KAGVTQTPRYLIKTRGQQVTLSCSPISGHRSVSWYQQTPGQGLQFLFEYFSETQRNKGNFPGRFSGRQFSNSRSEMNVSTLELGDSALYLCASSLDTGGLYEQYFGPGTRLTVT.